A selection of T cell receptor beta chains follows, all from one sample in a study of early T cells in non-severe SARS-CoV-2 infection. In TCRdb, the 5' RACE reads were re-called with MiXCR into one record per CDR3 protein. This table has 65,000 to 85,000 distinct CDR3 sequences, under 15% appearing once. Sequenced material: whole blood. These receptors were obtained from an adult who was a healthcare worker with PCR-confirmed SARS-CoV-2 infection or an uninfected control (not recorded which). Each CDR3 is given with its conserved first and last residue. A D gene is named only where the DNA matches it firmly. Clone size is stated in some rows and not others, as once, few, many or a class when expanded.

D gene	V gene	clone size	J gene	CDR3 DNA	CDR3 protein
.	TRBV5-4	.	TRBJ2-3	TGTGCCAGCAGCTTGGGGGGGCGTGGTGATACGCAGTATTTT	CASSLGGRGDTQYF
.	TRBV5-4	many	TRBJ2-5	TGTGCCAGCAGCTTGGGCAGGGTAGAAGAGACCCAGTACTTC	CASSLGRVEETQYF
.	TRBV5-1	.	TRBJ2-7	TGCGCCAGCAGCTTGGACCCAAGTTACTACGAGCAGTACTTC	CASSLDPSYYEQYF
TRBD2	TRBV29-1	few	TRBJ2-1	TGCAGCGTCTCCCATCAGACTAGCGGGCGGTACAATGAGCAGTTCTTC	CSVSHQTSGRYNEQFF
TRBD2	TRBV7-3	few	TRBJ2-2	TGTGCCAGCAGCCCATACCGCTGGGGCGGGAGCACCGGGGAGCTGTTTTTT	CASSPYRWGGSTGELFF
.	TRBV29-1	.	TRBJ1-1	TGCAGCGTTGAGTGGGATCCTGGAACTGAAGCTTTCTTT	CSVEWDPGTEAFF
TRBD2	TRBV5-1	.	TRBJ2-2	TGCGCCAGCAGCCCTAGCGGGAGGGACACCGGGGAGCTGTTTTTT	CASSPSGRDTGELFF
.	TRBV20-1	many	TRBJ1-4	TGCAGTGCTAGTAACGTGGGGGCTAATGAAAAACTGTTTTTT	CSASNVGANEKLFF
TRBD2	TRBV4-1	.	TRBJ2-1	TGCGCCAGCAGCCAAGAATCTGCGGGGGGTGTCAATGAGCAGTTCTTC	CASSQESAGGVNEQFF
TRBD2	TRBV12-3/TRBV12-4	.	TRBJ2-3	TGTGTCAGCGCACTAGCGGGGACCCAAGATACGCAGTATTTT	CVSALAGTQDTQYF
TRBD1	TRBV7-6	many	TRBJ1-2	TGTGCCAGCAGCCCCACCGCCGGGACAGGGAATCGCTATGGCTACACCTTC	CASSPTAGTGNRYGYTF
TRBD2	TRBV7-2	few	TRBJ2-3	TGTGCCAGCAGCTCACGGACTAGCGGGACAGATACGCAGTATTTT	CASSSRTSGTDTQYF
.	TRBV19	.	TRBJ2-1	TGTGCCAGTAGTCTGCGGGACCCTCTCTACAATGAGCAGTTCTTC	CASSLRDPLYNEQFF
TRBD1	TRBV12-3/TRBV12-4	few	TRBJ1-3	TGTGCCAGCAGTTTATTTCGGAGGACAGGGGTATCTGGAAACACCATATATTTT	CASSLFRRTGVSGNTIYF
.	TRBV12-3/TRBV12-4	few	TRBJ2-3	TGTGCCAGCAGTTATCGGGGATCAGATACGCAGTATTTT	CASSYRGSDTQYF
.	TRBV5-6	many	TRBJ1-1	TGTGCCAGCAGCTTGGCAGGGCCGAGCACTGAAGCTTTCTTT	CASSLAGPSTEAFF
.	TRBV7-8	.	TRBJ2-2	TGTGCCAGCAGCTTAGGGACTAGGGGGACCGGGGAGCTGTTTTTT	CASSLGTRGTGELFF
.	TRBV7-2	.	TRBJ2-3	TGTGCCAGCAGCTCCGGCCACCCCACAGATACGCAGTATTTT	CASSSGHPTDTQYF
TRBD2	TRBV7-2	many	TRBJ2-7	TGTGCCAGCAGCTCCGCCCTTAGCGGGAGAATGAAGCAGTACTTC	CASSSALSGRMKQYF
.	TRBV6-2/TRBV6-3	.	TRBJ2-2	TGTGCCAGCAGCATAGTCCCCGGGGAGCTGTTTTTT	CASSIVPGELFF
.	TRBV7-2	.	TRBJ2-1	TGTGCCATCACGAGGCCCAGCTCCTACAATGAGCAGTTCTTC	CAITRPSSYNEQFF
.	TRBV21-1	few	TRBJ2-2	TGTGCCAGCAGCAAAGAAGTCGGGAGGGGCGTGAACACCGGGGAGCTGTTTTTT	CASSKEVGRGVNTGELFF
.	TRBV6-6	few	TRBJ1-1	TGTGCCAGCTCCCGGGGGGGCCTGAACACTGAAGCTTTCTTT	CASSRGGLNTEAFF
TRBD2	TRBV6-1	many	TRBJ2-7	TGTGCCAGCTTCCAGCGGGAGTCCCACGAGCAGTACTTC	CASFQRESHEQYF
.	TRBV6-1	few	TRBJ2-7	TGTGCCAGCAGTGAAGTTGGGGGAGGCCCTCCCTACGAGCAGTACTTC	CASSEVGGGPPYEQYF
.	TRBV29-1	many	TRBJ1-2	TGCAGCGTTGAAGACATAACGGGGGGCGCCGGCTATGGCTACACCTTC	CSVEDITGGAGYGYTF
.	TRBV24-1	few	TRBJ1-5	TGTGCCACCAGTGCGCGACAGTCCAATCAGCCCCAGCATTTT	CATSARQSNQPQHF
.	TRBV4-2	many	TRBJ2-3	TGTGCCAGCAGCCCGTACCGGGGTACGCAGTATTTT	CASSPYRGTQYF
TRBD1	TRBV29-1	few	TRBJ2-1	TGCAGCGCGATAACCGGGACAGGGCATCGTGAGCAGTTCTTC	CSAITGTGHREQFF
TRBD1	TRBV12-3/TRBV12-4	few	TRBJ1-1	TGTGCCAGCAGCGGGACAGGGGCACCGAACACTGAAGCTTTCTTT	CASSGTGAPNTEAFF
.	TRBV19	few	TRBJ2-7	TGTGCCAGTAGTCCCTGGTTGGTCGTGACTCGAGAATTTTACGAGCAGTACTTC	CASSPWLVVTREFYEQYF
.	TRBV3-1	many	TRBJ2-3	TGTGCCAGCAGCGTCCAGGGTTCAGGTACGCAGTATTTT	CASSVQGSGTQYF
TRBD1	TRBV9	.	TRBJ1-1	TGTGCCAGCAGCGCCTGGGACAGCCAGAACACTGAAGCTTTCTTT	CASSAWDSQNTEAFF
.	TRBV2	many	TRBJ1-5	TGTGCCAGCAGTGAAGCGGAGGGGCACGGTCAGCCCCAGCATTTT	CASSEAEGHGQPQHF
.	TRBV24-1	.	TRBJ2-3	TGTGCCACCATGAAGATTGGGGAGGATACGCAGTATTTT	CATMKIGEDTQYF
.	TRBV10-2	few	TRBJ2-3	TGCGCCAGCAGTGGTCGGGGGACTAGCACAGATACGCAGTATTTT	CASSGRGTSTDTQYF